The 24 T cell receptor beta chains given below trace back to one sample, sequenced in a study of T cell repertoires in cytomegalovirus infection. TCRdb ran MiXCR on the reads and lists one entry per CDR3 protein. The sample has some 400,000 distinct CDR3 sequences; 15% to 20% are singletons. Sequencing was performed on PBMCs. The receptors derive from a human donor in good health (CMV status not recorded). Some clones in this sample may be carry-over from other donors' samples.

The J gene is TRBJ2-3, the V gene TRBV19; a possible D gene is TRBD1 (6 bases). This CDR3 has 15 amino acids. Germline loops: CDR1 LNHDA, CDR2 SQIVND (reference sequence). Trimming shortened V by 3 bases and J by 0 bases, and 10 bases separated the two germline ends. The CDR3 reads CASSISDRSTDTQYF. In DNA form, the CDR3 reads TGTGCCAGTAGTATCAGTGACAGGAGCACAGATACGCAGTATTTT.

This clonotype showed up just a few times. J is TRBJ1-6 and V is TRBV11-2; D is uncertain. V shed 5 bases and J shed 8 bases, with 19 bases lying between them. Germline values: CDR1 SGHAT, CDR2 FQNNGV. This CDR3 is built from 16 residues. The CDR3: CASSPSMAPGHSPLHF. The CDR3 nucleotides are TGTGCCAGCAGCCCTTCCATGGCTCCTGGGCATTCACCCCTCCACTTT.

This clonotype came up many times. The V gene is TRBV6-6, the J gene TRBJ2-2; 7 positions agree with TRBD1. V trimming: 2 bases; J trimming: 3 bases; junction bases outside the gene matches: 6. The CDR3 contains 16 residues. Germline V gives CDR1 MNHNY, CDR2 SVGAGI (reference sequence). CDR3 DNA sequence: TGTGCCAGCAGTTACCAAACAGGGGTAGACACCGGGGAGCTGTTTTTT. This encodes CASSYQTGVDTGELFF.

In this sample, this clonotype turned up many times. The rearrangement uses TRBV7-8 and TRBJ2-3, with D perhaps TRBD2 (6 bases). Trimming removed 3 bases at V and 4 bases at J, with 29 bases between. This CDR3 has 20 amino acids. Germline V lookup: CDR1 SGHVS, CDR2 FQNEAQ. The CDR3 reads CASSLLREVSGQTHSDTQYF. The CDR3 bases are TGTGCCAGCAGCTTGTTGAGGGAGGTCTCTGGTCAAACACATTCAGATACGCAGTATTTT.

CDR3 loop: CSARKDREYNEQFF. For the CDR3, the DNA is TGCAGTGCTAGAAAGGACAGGGAATACAATGAGCAGTTCTTC. V and J are TRBV20-1 and TRBJ2-1; 8 bases align to TRBD1. J lost 4 bases, V lost 2 bases, and 4 bases had no gene match. From germline, CDR1 is DFQATT and CDR2 SNEGSKA (reference sequence). The CDR3 sequence is 14 residues long.

This chain joins TRBV7-2 and TRBJ2-3, with TRBD2 matching 15 bases. J was trimmed by 6 bases and V by 5 bases; bases with no gene match: 9. CDR1 is SGHTA, CDR2 FQGNSA, per germline. This CDR3 is 17 amino acids long. The CDR3 reads CASSIGLAGGRTDTQYF. CDR3 in DNA: TGTGCCAGCAGCATCGGACTAGCGGGGGGGCGTACCGATACGCAGTATTTT.

The table lists this clonotype with a few counts. The chain combines TRBV6-6 with TRBJ2-2, with unresolved D. V was trimmed by 1 base and J by 6 bases, leaving 6 bases between them. Looked up from germline, CDR1 is MNHNY and CDR2 is SVGAGI (reference sequence). This CDR3 contains 13 residues. The DNA of the CDR3 is TGTGCCAGCAGTTACTTGAGTCCCGGGGAGCTGTTTTTT. Protein: CASSYLSPGELFF.

A remark on this clonotype: This may arise from a read error, as a much more abundant clone is one base away. V is TRBV4-3 and J is TRBJ2-5; D unclear. This CDR3 is built from 14 residues. Germline values: CDR1 LGHNA, CDR2 YSLEER. The CDR3 region is CARSQGWGKETQYF. Written as DNA, the CDR3 is TGCGCCAGAAGCCAAGGATGGGGTAAAGAGACCCAGTACTTC.

The rearrangement uses TRBV7-9 and TRBJ2-7; a possible D gene is TRBD2 (6 bases). Trimming removed 5 bases at V and 2 bases at J, with 13 bases between. The CDR3 contains 14 residues. From germline, CDR1 is SEHNR and CDR2 FQNEAQ (reference sequence). The CDR3 DNA is TGTGCCAGCAGCCCTCCGGGAGAAGCCTACGAGCAGTACTTC. This encodes CASSPPGEAYEQYF.

The gene calls are TRBV5-4 and TRBJ1-5; 9 bases fit TRBD1. Trimming cost V 1 base and J 0 bases; bases outside gene matches: 5. Germline V gene lookup returns CDR1 SGHNT and CDR2 YYREEE (reference sequence). This CDR3 comprises 17 residues. The CDR3 region has the DNA TGTGCCAGCAGCTTGACGGACAGGGGAGGTAGCAATCAGCCCCAGCATTTT. This codes for CASSLTDRGGSNQPQHF. The full variable domain, in which reference TRBV5-4 and TRBJ1-5 provide the parts outside the CDR3, is ETGVTQSPTHLIKTRGQQVTLRCSSQSGHNTVSWYQQALGQGPQFIFQYYREEENGRGNFPPRFSGLQFPNYSSELNVNALELDDSALYLCASSLTDRGGSNQPQHFGDGTRLSIL.

The chain uses TRBV12-3 or TRBV12-4 and TRBJ1-4, with D possibly matching TRBD1 (6 bases). The CDR3 spans 14 residues. With 6 bases removed from V and 4 bases from J, the gap between germline ends came to 12 bases. CDR3 residues: CASSPTGINEKLFF. Written as DNA, the CDR3 is TGTGCCAGCAGCCCTACAGGGATTAATGAAAAACTGTTTTTT.

The gene calls are TRBV20-1 and TRBJ2-3; 9 bases match TRBD2. The CDR3 length is 17 residues. CDR1 and CDR2 from the germline V gene are DFQATT and SNEGSKA (reference sequence). V trimming: 3 bases; J trimming: 5 bases; junction bases outside the gene matches: 15. CDR3 residues: CSASLPSGDSGVDTQYF. In nucleotides, the CDR3 is TGCAGTGCTAGTCTTCCTAGCGGGGATTCTGGAGTAGATACGCAGTATTTT.

This clonotype was found a few times. One base away lies a much larger clone, so this may be a sequencing read error. V usage is TRBV3-1 and J usage is TRBJ1-1; maybe TRBD1 (6 bases). CDR1 is LGHDT and CDR2 is YNNKEL in the germline V gene (reference sequence). The CDR3 is made up of 13 amino acids. Trimming removed 4 bases from V and 6 bases from J, with 12 bases in between. As DNA, the CDR3 is TGTGCCAGCAGCCTACAGGGTAGCTCTGAAGCTTTCTTT. As protein: CASSLQGSSEAFF. The whole variable domain, remainder taken from reference TRBV3-1 and TRBJ1-1, is DTAVSQTPKYLVTQMGNDKSIKCEQNLGHDTMYWYKQDSKKFLKIMFSYNNKELIINETVPNRFSPKSPDKAHLNLHINSLELGDSAVYFCASSLQGSSEAFFGQGTRLTVV.

This clonotype has more than one count but fewer than ten. V is TRBV20-1 and J is TRBJ2-5; 7 nucleotides line up with TRBD1. With V trimmed by 3 bases and J by 1 base, 5 bases remained unmatched. The CDR3 totals 14 residues. Germline V CDR1 and CDR2: DFQATT, SNEGSKA (reference sequence). The CDR3 DNA is TGCAGTGCTAGCCAGGGACAGATCCAAGAGACCCAGTACTTC. Its translation is CSASQGQIQETQYF.

This clonotype came up many times. The genes are TRBV7-9 and TRBJ2-1, with a weak D call TRBD2 (5 bases). CDR1 SEHNR and CDR2 FQNEAQ come from the germline V gene (reference sequence). The CDR3 is made up of 10 amino acids. V was shortened by 7 bases and J by 9 bases, with 7 bases between the two germline ends. The CDR3 bases are TGTGCCAGCACGGGGATTGAGCAGTTCTTC. It translates to CASTGIEQFF.

V is TRBV20-1 and J is TRBJ1-6; D ambiguous. Trimming took off 0 bases at V and 7 bases at J, with 16 bases between the two ends. This CDR3 region has 16 residues. In germline, CDR1 is DFQATT, CDR2 SNEGSKA (reference sequence). The CDR3: CSARERKWAGNSPLHF. In DNA, the CDR3 is TGCAGTGCTAGAGAGCGAAAATGGGCGGGGAATTCACCCCTCCACTTT.

The chain recombines TRBV7-9 with TRBJ2-3; no firm D call. Trimming left V 6 bases short and J 6 bases short, with 16 bases between. The germline gives CDR1 SEHNR, CDR2 FQNEAQ (reference sequence). The CDR3 covers 14 residues. The CDR3 nucleotides read TGTGCCAGCAGTAACCGAGAAGCTGGGGATACGCAGTATTTT. Translating it yields CASSNREAGDTQYF.

The sample holds one count of this clonotype. This sequence joins TRBV5-4 and TRBJ1-2, with D possibly matching TRBD1 (6 bases). The CDR3 is made up of 15 amino acids. V was trimmed by 3 bases and J by 8 bases, leaving 20 bases between them. From germline, CDR1 is SGHNT and CDR2 YYREEE (reference sequence). The CDR3 DNA reads TGTGCCAGCAGCTCCATTTTACAGGGCCGGGGGGGCTACACCTTC. Residues: CASSSILQGRGGYTF. Filled out from reference TRBV5-4 and TRBJ1-2, the complete variable domain reads ETGVTQSPTHLIKTRGQQVTLRCSSQSGHNTVSWYQQALGQGPQFIFQYYREEENGRGNFPPRFSGLQFPNYSSELNVNALELDDSALYLCASSSILQGRGGYTFGSGTRLTVV.

There are a few counts of this clonotype. This rearrangement joins TRBV7-2 to TRBJ2-7; 11 nucleotides agree with TRBD2. The CDR3 extends over 17 amino acids. From germline, CDR1 is SGHTA and CDR2 FQGNSA. Trimming removed 4 bases from V and 5 bases from J; junction bases left unmatched: 13. The CDR3 protein is CASSSLPKLAGVDEQYF. DNA for the CDR3: TGTGCCAGCAGCTCACTACCGAAACTAGCGGGAGTCGACGAGCAGTACTTC.

This clonotype appeared a few times. The chain joins TRBV7-2 to TRBJ2-5, with D perhaps TRBD2 (5 bases). CDR1 is SGHTA, CDR2 FQGNSA, per germline. Trimming cost V 6 bases and J 1 base, with 12 bases left between them. This CDR3 spans 14 amino acids. The CDR3 region has the DNA TGTGCCAGCAGTGCACGGCTAGCCCAAGAGACCCAGTACTTC. Translation gives CASSARLAQETQYF.

In its sample, this clonotype was seen many times. The V call is TRBV11-2, the J call TRBJ2-7, with D possibly TRBD2 on 6 matching bases. CDR3 length equals 18 residues. Germline V lookup: CDR1 SGHAT, CDR2 FQNNGV. Trimming left V 5 bases short and J 2 bases short, with 25 bases between. The CDR3 reads CASSLNSGGQGGTYEQYF. For the CDR3, the DNA is TGTGCCAGCAGCCTAAATAGTGGAGGGCAGGGTGGGACCTACGAGCAGTACTTC. The variable domain in full, with the rest retrieved from reference TRBV11-2 and TRBJ2-7, is EAGVAQSPRYKIIEKRQSVAFWCNPISGHATLYWYQQILGQGPKLLIQFQNNGVVDDSQLPKDRFSAERLKGVDSTLKIQPAKLEDSAVYLCASSLNSGGQGGTYEQYFGPGTRLTVT.

The gene calls are TRBV5-6 and TRBJ2-3, with 8 bases lining up with TRBD1. Germline trimming cut 1 base from V and 1 base from J; bases unmatched to any gene: 2. The length of the CDR3 is 15 residues. Germline CDR1 is SGHDT and CDR2 is YYEEEE. The chain's CDR3 is CASSLQGAGTDTQYF. The CDR3 DNA reads TGTGCCAGCAGCTTGCAGGGGGCGGGCACAGATACGCAGTATTTT. Using reference TRBV5-6 and TRBJ2-3 for the parts outside the CDR3, the full variable domain is DAGVTQSPTHLIKTRGQQVTLRCSPKSGHDTVSWYQQALGQGPQFIFQYYEEEERQRGNFPDRFSGHQFPNYSSELNVNALLLGDSALYLCASSLQGAGTDTQYFGPGTRLTVL.

This clonotype was observed a few times. The chain is built from TRBV9 and TRBJ2-7; 7 bases match TRBD2. CDR1 is SGDLS, CDR2 YYNGEE, per germline. With V trimmed by 6 bases and J by 3 bases, 9 bases remained unmatched. The CDR3 covers 14 residues. The CDR3 spells CASTPGGELYEQYF. CDR3 DNA sequence: TGTGCCAGCACTCCGGGAGGAGAGCTCTACGAGCAGTACTTC.

In this sample, this clonotype turned up a few times. V and J are TRBV6-2 or TRBV6-3 and TRBJ2-3; 8 bases align to TRBD2. CDR1 MNHEY and CDR2 SVGEGT come from the germline V gene. The CDR3 runs 14 residues. The junction had 8 bases not matched to a gene; V was cut back by 7 bases and J by 5 bases. CDR3 coding DNA: TGTGCCAGCAAGGTAGCGGGGCCGGGAGATACGCAGTATTTT. Its translation is CASKVAGPGDTQYF.